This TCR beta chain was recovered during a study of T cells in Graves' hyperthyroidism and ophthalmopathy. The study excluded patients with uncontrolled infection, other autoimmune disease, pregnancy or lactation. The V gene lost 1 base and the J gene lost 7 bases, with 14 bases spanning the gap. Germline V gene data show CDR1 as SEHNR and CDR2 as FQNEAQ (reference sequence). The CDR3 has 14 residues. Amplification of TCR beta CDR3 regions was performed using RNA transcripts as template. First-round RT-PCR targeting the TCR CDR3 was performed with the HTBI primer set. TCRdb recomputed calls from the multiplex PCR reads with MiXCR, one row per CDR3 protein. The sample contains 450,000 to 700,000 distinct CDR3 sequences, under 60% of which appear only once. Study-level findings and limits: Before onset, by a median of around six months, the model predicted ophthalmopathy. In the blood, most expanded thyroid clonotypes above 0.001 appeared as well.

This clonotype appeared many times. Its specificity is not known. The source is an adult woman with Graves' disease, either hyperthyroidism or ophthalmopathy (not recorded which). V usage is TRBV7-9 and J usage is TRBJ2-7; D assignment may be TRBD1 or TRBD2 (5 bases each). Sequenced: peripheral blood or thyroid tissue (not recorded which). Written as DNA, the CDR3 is TGTGCCAGCAGCTTAGTTTCAGGGTCGGGGGAGCAGTACTTC. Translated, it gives CASSLVSGSGEQYF.